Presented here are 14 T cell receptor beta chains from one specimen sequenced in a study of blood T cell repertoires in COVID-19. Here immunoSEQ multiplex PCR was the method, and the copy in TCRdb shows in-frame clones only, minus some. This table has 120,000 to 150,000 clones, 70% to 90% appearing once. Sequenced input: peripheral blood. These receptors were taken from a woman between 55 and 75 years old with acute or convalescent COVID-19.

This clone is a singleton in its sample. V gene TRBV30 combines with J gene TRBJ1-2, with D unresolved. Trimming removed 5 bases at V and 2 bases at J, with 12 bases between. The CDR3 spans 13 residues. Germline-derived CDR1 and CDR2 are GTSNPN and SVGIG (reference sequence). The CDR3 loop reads CAWGILRNYGYTF. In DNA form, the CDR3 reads TGTGCCTGGGGTATACTTCGCAACTATGGCTACACCTTC.

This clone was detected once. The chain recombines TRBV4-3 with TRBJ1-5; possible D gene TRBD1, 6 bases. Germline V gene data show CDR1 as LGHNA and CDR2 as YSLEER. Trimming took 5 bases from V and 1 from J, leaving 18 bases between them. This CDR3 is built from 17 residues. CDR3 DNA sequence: TGCGCCAGCAGCTTAAGCCATGCGACAGGCAGCAATCAGCCCCAGCATTTT. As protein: CASSLSHATGSNQPQHF.

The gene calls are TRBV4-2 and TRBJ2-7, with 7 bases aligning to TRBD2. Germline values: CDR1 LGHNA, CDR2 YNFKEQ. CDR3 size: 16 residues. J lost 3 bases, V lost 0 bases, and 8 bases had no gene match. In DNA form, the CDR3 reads TGTGCCAGCAGCCAAGATTTGGCTAGCGGAAGCTACGAGCAGTACTTC. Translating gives CASSQDLASGSYEQYF.

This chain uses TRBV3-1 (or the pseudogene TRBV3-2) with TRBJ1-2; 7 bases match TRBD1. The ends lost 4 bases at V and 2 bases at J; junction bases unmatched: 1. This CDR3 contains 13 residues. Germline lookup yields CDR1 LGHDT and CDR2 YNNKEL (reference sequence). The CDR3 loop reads CASSPGGNYGYTF. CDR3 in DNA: TGTGCCAGCAGCCCAGGGGGAAACTATGGCTACACCTTC.

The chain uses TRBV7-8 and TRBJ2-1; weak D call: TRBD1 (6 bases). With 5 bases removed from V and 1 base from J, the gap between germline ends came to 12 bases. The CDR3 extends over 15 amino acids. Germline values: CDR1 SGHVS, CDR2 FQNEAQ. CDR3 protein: CASSRADSSYNEQFF. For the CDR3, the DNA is TGTGCCAGCAGCCGAGCGGACAGTTCCTACAATGAGCAGTTCTTC. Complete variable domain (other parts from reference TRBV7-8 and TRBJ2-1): GAGVSQSPRYKVAKRGQDVALRCDPISGHVSLFWYQQALGQGPEFLTYFQNEAQLDKSGLPSDRFFAERPEGSVSTLKIQRTQQEDSAVYLCASSRADSSYNEQFFGPGTRLTVL.

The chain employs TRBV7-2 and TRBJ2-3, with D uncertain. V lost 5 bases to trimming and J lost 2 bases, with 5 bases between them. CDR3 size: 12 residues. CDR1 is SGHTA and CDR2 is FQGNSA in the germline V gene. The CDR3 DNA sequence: TGTGCCAGCAGCCCCTCCACAGATACGCAGTATTTT. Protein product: CASSPSTDTQYF.

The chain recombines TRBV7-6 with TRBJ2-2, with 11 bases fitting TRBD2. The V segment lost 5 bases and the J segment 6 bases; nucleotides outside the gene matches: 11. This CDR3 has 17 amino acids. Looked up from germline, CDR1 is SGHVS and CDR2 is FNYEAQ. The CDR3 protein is CASSLLGLAGGAGELFF. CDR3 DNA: TGTGCCAGCAGCCTCTTAGGACTAGCGGGCGGGGCCGGGGAGCTGTTTTTT.

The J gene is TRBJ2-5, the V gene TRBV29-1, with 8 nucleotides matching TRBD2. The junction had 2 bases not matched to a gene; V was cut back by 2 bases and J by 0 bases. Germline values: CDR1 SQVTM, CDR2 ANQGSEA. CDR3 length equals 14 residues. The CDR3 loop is CSVECGGYQETQYF. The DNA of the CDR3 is TGCAGCGTTGAATGCGGGGGGTACCAAGAGACCCAGTACTTC.

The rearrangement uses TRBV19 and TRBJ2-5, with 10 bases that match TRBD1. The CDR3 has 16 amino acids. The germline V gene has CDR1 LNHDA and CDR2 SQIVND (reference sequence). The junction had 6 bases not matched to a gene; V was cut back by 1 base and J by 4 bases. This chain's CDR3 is CASSIARDRGRETQYF. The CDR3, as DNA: TGTGCCAGTAGTATAGCCCGGGACAGGGGAAGAGAGACCCAGTACTTC.

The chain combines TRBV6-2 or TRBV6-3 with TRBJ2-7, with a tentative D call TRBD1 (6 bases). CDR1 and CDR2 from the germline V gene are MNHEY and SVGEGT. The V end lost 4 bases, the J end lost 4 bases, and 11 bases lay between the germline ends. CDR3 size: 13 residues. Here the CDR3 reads CASSFTQGYEQYF. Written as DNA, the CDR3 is TGTGCCAGCAGTTTTACTCAGGGGTACGAGCAGTACTTC.

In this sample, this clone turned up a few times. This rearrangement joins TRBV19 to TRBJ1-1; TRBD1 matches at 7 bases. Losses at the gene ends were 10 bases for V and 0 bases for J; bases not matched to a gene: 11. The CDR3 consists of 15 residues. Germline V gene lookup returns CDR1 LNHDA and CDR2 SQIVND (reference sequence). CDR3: CATRTGVGVNTEAFF. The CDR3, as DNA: TGTGCCACCCGAACAGGGGTGGGTGTGAACACTGAAGCTTTCTTT. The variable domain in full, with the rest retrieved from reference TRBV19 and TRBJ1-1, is DGGITQSPKYLFRKEGQNVTLSCEQNLNHDAMYWYRQDPGQGLRLIYYSQIVNDFQKGDIAEGYSVSREKKESFPLTVTSAQKNPTAFYLCATRTGVGVNTEAFFGQGTRLTVV.

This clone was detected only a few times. The CDR3 DNA sequence: TGTGCCAGCAGTGAAGCGAGTCGGGGTCGTGAGCAGTTCTTC. Its translation: CASSEASRGREQFF. The chain carries TRBV6-1 and TRBJ2-1; TRBD2 might be the D (5 bases). Trimming removed 0 bases from V and 9 bases from J, with 12 bases in between. Germline CDR1 is MNHNS and CDR2 is SASEGT. This CDR3 is built from 14 residues.

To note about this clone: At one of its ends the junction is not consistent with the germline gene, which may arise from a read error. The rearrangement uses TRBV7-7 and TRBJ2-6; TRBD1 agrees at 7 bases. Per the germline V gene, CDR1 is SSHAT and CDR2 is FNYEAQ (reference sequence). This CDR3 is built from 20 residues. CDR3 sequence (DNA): TGTGCTAGCAGCGTGCCCCCGGGACAGTTCCCCTCCTCTGGGGCCAACGTCCTGACTTTC. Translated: CASSVPPGQFPSSGANVLTF.

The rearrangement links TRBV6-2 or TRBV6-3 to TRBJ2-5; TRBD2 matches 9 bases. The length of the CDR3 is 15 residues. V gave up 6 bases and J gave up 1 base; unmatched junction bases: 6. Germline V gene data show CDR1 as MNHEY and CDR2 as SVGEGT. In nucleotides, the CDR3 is TGTGCCAGCAGCCGCCTAGCGGGGAGCCAAGAGACCCAGTACTTC. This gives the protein CASSRLAGSQETQYF.